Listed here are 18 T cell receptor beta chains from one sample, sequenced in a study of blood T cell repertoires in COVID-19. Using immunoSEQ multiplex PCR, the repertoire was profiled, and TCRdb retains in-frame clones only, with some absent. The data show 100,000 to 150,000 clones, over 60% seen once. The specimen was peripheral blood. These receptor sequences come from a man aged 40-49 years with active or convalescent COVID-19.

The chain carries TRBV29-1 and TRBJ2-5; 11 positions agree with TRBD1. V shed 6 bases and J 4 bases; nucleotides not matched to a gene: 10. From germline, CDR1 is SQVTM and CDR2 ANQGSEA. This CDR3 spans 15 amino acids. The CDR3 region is CSVWTGGPVRETQYF. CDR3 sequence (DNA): TGCAGCGTCTGGACAGGGGGCCCTGTACGAGAGACCCAGTACTTC.

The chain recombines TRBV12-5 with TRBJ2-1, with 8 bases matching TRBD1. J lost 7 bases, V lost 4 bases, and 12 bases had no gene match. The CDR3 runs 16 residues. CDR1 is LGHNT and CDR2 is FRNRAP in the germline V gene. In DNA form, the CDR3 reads TGTGCTAGTGGTTCCATCCAGGGGACAGGAGTGAATGAGCAGTTCTTC. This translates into CASGSIQGTGVNEQFF.

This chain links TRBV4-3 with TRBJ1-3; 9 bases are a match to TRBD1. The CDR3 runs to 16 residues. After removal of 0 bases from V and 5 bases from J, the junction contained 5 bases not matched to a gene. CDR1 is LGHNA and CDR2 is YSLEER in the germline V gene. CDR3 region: CASSQDLGTGRNTIYF. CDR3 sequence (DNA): TGCGCCAGCAGCCAAGATCTGGGGACAGGGAGAAACACCATATATTTT.

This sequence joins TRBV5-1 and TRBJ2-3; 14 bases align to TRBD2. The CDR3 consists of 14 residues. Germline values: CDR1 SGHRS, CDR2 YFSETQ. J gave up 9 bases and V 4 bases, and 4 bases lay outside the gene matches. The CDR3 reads CASSDGTSGSTQYF. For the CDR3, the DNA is TGCGCCAGCAGCGATGGGACTAGCGGGAGCACGCAGTATTTT. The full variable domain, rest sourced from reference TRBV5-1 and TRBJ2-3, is KAGVTQTPRYLIKTRGQQVTLSCSPISGHRSVSWYQQTPGQGLQFLFEYFSETQRNKGNFPGRFSGRQFSNSRSEMNVSTLELGDSALYLCASSDGTSGSTQYFGPGTRLTVL.

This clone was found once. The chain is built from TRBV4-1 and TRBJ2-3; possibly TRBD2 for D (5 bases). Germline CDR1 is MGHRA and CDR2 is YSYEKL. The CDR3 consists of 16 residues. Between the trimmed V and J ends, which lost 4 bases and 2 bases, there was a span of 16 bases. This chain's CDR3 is CASSLASGRNTDTQYF. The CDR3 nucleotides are TGCGCCAGCAGCCTGGCGAGCGGACGGAACACAGATACGCAGTATTTT.

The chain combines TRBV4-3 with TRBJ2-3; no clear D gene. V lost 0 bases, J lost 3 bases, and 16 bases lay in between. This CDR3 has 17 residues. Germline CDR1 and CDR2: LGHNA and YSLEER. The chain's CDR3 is CASSQDLRGVGTDTQYF. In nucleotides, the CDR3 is TGCGCCAGCAGCCAAGATTTGAGAGGCGTTGGGACAGATACGCAGTATTTT.

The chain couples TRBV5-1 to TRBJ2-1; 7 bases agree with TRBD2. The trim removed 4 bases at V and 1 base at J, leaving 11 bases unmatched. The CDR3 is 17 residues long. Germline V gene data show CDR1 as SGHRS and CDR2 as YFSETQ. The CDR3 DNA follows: TGCGCCAGCAGCGTTTCGAGCGGGACGGGTTCCTACAATGAGCAGTTCTTC. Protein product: CASSVSSGTGSYNEQFF.

The CDR3 protein is CSVRTGEAFF. The DNA for the CDR3 is TGCAGCGTTCGAACAGGTGAAGCTTTCTTT. This chain joins TRBV29-1 and TRBJ1-1, with TRBD1 as a possible D gene (5 bases). Between the trimmed V and J ends, which lost 5 bases and 7 bases, there was a span of 8 bases. CDR1 SQVTM and CDR2 ANQGSEA come from the germline V gene. The CDR3 consists of 10 residues.

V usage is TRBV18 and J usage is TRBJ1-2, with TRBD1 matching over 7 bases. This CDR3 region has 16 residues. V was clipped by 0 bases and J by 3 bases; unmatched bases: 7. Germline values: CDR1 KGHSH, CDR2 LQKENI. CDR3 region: CASSPPPRDSHYGYTF. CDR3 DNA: TGTGCCAGCTCACCACCCCCCCGGGACAGTCACTATGGCTACACCTTC. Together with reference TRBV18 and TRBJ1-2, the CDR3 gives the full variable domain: NAGVMQNPRHLVRRRGQEARLRCSPMKGHSHVYWYRQLPEEGLKFMVYLQKENIIDESGMPKERFSAEFPKEGPSILRIQQVVRGDSAAYFCASSPPPRDSHYGYTFGSGTRLTVV.

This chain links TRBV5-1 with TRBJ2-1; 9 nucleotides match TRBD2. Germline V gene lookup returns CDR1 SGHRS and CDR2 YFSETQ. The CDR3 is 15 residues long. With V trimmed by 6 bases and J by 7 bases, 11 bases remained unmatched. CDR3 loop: CASTIAGESVNEQFF. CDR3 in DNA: TGCGCCAGCACCATAGCGGGAGAGTCAGTAAATGAGCAGTTCTTC.

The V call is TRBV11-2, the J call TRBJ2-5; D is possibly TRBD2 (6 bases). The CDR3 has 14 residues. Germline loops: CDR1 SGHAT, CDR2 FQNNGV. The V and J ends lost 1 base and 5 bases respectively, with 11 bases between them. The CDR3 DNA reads TGTGCCAGCAGCTTAGGGGGGGATCCGGAGACCCAGTACTTC. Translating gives CASSLGGDPETQYF. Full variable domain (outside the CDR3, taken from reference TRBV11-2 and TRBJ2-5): EAGVAQSPRYKIIEKRQSVAFWCNPISGHATLYWYQQILGQGPKLLIQFQNNGVVDDSQLPKDRFSAERLKGVDSTLKIQPAKLEDSAVYLCASSLGGDPETQYFGPGTRLLVL.

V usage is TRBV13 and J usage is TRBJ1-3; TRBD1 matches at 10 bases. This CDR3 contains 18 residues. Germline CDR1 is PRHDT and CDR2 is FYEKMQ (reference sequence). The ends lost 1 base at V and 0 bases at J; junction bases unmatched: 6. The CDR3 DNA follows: TGTGCCAGCAGCTTAGAGACAGGGGGCTCGAGCTCTGGAAACACCATATATTTT. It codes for CASSLETGGSSSGNTIYF.

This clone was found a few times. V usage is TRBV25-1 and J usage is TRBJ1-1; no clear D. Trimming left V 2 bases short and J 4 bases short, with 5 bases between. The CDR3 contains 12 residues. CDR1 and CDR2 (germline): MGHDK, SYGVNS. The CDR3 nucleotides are TGTGCCAGCAGTGAAAGAGGCACTGAAGCTTTCTTT. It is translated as CASSERGTEAFF. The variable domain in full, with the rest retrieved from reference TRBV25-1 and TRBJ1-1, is EADIYQTPRYLVIGTGKKITLECSQTMGHDKMYWYQQDPGMELHLIHYSYGVNSTEKGDLSSESTVSRIRTEHFPLTLESARPSHTSQYLCASSERGTEAFFGQGTRLTVV.

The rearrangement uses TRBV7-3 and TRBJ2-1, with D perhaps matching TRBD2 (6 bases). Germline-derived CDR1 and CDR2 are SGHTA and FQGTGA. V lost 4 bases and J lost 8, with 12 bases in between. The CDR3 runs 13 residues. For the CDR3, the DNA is TGTGCCAGCAGCTCCTCTGCTAGCGATGAGCAGTTCTTC. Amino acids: CASSSSASDEQFF.

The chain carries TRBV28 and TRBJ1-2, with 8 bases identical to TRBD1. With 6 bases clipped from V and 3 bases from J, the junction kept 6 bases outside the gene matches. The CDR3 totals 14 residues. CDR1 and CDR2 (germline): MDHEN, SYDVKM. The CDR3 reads CASRATGVYYGYTF. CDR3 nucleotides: TGTGCCAGCAGGGCGACAGGGGTCTACTATGGCTACACCTTC.

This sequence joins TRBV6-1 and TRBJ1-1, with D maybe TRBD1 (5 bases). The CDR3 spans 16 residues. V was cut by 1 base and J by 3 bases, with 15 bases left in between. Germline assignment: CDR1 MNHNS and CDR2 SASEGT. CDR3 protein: CASSEGLGEGHTEAFF. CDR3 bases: TGTGCCAGCAGTGAAGGATTAGGGGAGGGACACACTGAAGCTTTCTTT.

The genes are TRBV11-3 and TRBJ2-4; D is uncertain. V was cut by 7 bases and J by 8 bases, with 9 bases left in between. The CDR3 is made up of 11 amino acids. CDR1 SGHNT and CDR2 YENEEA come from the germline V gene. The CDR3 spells CASMNGDIQYF. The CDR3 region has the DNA TGTGCCAGCATGAACGGAGACATTCAGTACTTC.

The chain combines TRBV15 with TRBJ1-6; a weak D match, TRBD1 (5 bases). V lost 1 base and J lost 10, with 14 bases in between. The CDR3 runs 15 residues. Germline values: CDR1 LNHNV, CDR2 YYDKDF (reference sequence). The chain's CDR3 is CATSRVPGTGSPLHF. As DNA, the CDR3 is TGTGCCACCAGCAGAGTTCCAGGGACTGGGTCACCCCTCCACTTT.